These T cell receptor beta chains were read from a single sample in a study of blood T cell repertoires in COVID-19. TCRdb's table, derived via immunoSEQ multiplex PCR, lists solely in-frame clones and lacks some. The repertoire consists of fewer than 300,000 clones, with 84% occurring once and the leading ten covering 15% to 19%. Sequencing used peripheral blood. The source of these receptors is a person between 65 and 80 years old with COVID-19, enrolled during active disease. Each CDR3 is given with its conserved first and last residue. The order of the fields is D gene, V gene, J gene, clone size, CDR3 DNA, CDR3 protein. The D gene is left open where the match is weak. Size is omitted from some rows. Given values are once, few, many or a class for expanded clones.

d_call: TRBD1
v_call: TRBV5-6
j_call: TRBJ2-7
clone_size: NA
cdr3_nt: TGTGCCAGCAGACGACAGGGGGCTTACGAGCAGTACTTC
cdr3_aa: CASRRQGAYEQYF

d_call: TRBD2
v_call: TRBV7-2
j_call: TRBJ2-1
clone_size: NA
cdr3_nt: TGTGCCAGATCAAACGGTGGGGGGGGTGAGCAGTTCTTC
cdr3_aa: CARSNGGGGEQFF

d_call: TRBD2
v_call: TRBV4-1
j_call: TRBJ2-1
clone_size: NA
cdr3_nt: TGCGCCAGCAGCCATCCCGAGGGACTAGCGCTGTACAATGAGCAGTTCTTC
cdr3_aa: CASSHPEGLALYNEQFF

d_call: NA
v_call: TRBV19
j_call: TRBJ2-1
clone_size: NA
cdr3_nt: TGTGCCAGTAGTATCCCTGATGGACAAGGGATGATCTTC
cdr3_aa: CASSIPDGQGMIF

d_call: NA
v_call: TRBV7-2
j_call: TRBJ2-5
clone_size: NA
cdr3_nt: TGTGCCAGCAGCCGTAGGCGGAGGGGGGGCGCGGAGACCCAGTACTTC
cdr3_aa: CASSRRRRGGAETQYF

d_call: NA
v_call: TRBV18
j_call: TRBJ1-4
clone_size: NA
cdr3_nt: TGTGCCAGCTCACCAGGGGGGACAACTAATGAAAAACTGTTTTTT
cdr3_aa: CASSPGGTTNEKLFF

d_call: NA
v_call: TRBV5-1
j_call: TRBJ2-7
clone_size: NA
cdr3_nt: TGCGCCAGCAGGCTAGGCAGCTCCTACGAGCAGTACTTC
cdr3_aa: CASRLGSSYEQYF

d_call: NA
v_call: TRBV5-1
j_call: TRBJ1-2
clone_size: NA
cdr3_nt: TGCGCCAGCAGCATAGATTGGACAGTATCTGGCTACACCTTC
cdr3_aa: CASSIDWTVSGYTF

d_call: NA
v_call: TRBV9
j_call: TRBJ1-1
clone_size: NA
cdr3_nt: TGTGCCAGCAGCGTAGCCGGGATTGGGACTGAAGCTTTCTTT
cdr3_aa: CASSVAGIGTEAFF

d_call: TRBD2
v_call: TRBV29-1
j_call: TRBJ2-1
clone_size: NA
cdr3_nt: TGCAGCGTTGGACTAGCAATGAATGAGCAGTTCTTC
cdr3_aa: CSVGLAMNEQFF

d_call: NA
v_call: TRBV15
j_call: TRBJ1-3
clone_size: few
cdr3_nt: TGTGCCACCAGCAGAACCGCGGGACCGTTGAGGAACACCATATATTTT
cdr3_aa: CATSRTAGPLRNTIYF

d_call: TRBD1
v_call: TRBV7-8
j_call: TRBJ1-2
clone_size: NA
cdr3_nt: TGTGCCAGCAGCTCAGACAGGGGACATGGCTACACCTTC
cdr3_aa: CASSSDRGHGYTF

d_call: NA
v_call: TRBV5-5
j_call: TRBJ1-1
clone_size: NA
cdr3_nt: TGTGCCAGCAGCCCCCATGGACAGATGAACACTGAAGCTTTCTTT
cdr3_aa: CASSPHGQMNTEAFF